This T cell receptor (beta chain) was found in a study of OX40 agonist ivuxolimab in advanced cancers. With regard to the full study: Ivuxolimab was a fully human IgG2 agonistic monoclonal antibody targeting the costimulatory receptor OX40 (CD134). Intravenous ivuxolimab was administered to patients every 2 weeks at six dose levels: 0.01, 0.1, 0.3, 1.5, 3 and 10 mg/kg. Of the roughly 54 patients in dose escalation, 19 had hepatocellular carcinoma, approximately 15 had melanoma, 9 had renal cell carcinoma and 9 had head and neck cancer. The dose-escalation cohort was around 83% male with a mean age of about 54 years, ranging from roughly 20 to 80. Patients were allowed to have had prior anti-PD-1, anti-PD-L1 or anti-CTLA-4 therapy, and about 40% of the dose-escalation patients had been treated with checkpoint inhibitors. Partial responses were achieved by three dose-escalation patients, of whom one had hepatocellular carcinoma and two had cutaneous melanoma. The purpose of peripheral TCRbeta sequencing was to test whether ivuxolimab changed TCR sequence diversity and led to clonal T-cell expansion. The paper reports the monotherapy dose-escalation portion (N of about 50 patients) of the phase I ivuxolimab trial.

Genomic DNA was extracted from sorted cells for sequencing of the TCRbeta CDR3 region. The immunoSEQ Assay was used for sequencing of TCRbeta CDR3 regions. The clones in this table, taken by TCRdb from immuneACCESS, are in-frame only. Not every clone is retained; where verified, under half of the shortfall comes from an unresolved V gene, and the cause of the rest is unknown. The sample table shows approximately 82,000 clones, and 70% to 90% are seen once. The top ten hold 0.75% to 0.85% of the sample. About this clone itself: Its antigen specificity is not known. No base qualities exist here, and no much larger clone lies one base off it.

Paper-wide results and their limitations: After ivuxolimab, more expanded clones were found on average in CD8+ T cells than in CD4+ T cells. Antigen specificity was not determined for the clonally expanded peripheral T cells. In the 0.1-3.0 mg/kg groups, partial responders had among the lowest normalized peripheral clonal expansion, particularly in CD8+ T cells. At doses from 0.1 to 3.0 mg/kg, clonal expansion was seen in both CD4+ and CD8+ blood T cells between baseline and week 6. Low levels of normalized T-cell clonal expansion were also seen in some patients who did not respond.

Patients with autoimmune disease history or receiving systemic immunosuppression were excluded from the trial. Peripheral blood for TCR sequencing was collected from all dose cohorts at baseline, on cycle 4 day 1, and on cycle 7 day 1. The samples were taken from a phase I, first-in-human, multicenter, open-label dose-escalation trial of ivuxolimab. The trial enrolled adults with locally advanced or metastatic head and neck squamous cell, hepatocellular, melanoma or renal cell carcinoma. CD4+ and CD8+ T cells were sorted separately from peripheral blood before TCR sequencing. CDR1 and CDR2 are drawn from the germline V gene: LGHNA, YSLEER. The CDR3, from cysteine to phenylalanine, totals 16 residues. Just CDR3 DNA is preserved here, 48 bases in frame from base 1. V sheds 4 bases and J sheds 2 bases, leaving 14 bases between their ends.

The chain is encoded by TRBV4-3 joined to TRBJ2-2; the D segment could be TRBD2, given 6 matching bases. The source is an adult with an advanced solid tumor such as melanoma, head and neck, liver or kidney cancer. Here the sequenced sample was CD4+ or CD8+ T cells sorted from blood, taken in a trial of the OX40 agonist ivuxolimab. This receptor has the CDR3 CASSRELSGNTGELFF. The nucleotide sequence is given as TGCGCCAGCAGCCGAGAACTTAGCGGTAACACCGGGGAGCTGTTTTTT.